The text below deals with one T cell receptor beta chain. The target antigen is unknown. V lost 4 bases to trimming and J lost 6 bases; unmatched junction nucleotides: 9. The CDR3 covers 16 residues. The germline V gene encodes CDR1 SGHKS and CDR2 YYEKEE (reference sequence). These data are taken from a study of cytomegalovirus exposure and HLA in healthy donors. Study-level results: The study reported that TCR beta sequences accurately predicted HLA-A and HLA-B alleles in most subjects. Later work found that TCR association rates differed between HLA loci; DRB1 had the most and HLA-C the fewest.

PCR primers comprised 60 Vbeta and 13 Jbeta primers. Authors' data handling: Roughly 10 million shared chains were among the approximately 76 million unique TCR beta chains that a later analysis counted. TCRdb's copy holds only in-frame clones and misses some; the assay was immunoSEQ multiplex PCR. Clone size and the V and J calls come from that table; the DNA yielded D and trimming. The table has 150,000 or so clones, approximately 70% seen once; the top ten hold approximately 7.1%. The receptor comes from a man in his forties in good health and CMV-seropositive. Sequences were obtained from PBMCs. This rearrangement joins TRBV5-5 to TRBJ1-6; TRBD1 agrees at 8 bases. Here the CDR3 reads CASSPTGTGANSPLHF. Written as DNA, the CDR3 is TGTGCCAGCAGCCCTACAGGGACAGGCGCTAATTCACCCCTCCACTTT.